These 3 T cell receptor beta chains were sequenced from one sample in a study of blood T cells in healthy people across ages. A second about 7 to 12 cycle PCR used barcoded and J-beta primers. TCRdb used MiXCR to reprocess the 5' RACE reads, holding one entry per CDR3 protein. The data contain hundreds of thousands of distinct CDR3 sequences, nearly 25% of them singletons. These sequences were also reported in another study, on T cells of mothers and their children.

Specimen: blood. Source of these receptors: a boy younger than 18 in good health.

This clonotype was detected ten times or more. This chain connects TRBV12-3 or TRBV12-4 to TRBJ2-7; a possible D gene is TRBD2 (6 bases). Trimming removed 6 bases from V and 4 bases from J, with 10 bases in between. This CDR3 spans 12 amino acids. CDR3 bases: TGTGCCAGCAGCTATGGGGGGTACGAGCAGTACTTC. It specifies CASSYGGYEQYF.

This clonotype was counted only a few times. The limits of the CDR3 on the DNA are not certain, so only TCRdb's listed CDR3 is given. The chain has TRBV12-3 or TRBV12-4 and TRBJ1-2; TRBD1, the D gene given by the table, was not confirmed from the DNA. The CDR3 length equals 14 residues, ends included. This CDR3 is CASWRTGGNYGCTF.

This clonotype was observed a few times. Here the CDR3 DNA reads TGTGCCAGCAGTTTCAAACTAGCGGGAGATGGGTTCGGGGCCTACGAGCAGTACTTC. Protein product: CASSFKLAGDGFGAYEQYF. The rearrangement joins TRBV6-2 or TRBV6-3 to TRBJ2-7; 11 nucleotides line up with TRBD2. The CDR3 extends over 19 amino acids. The germline V gene encodes CDR1 MNHEY and CDR2 SVGEGT. With 4 bases clipped from V and 2 bases from J, the junction kept 16 bases outside the gene matches.